This T cell receptor beta chain was captured by sequencing in a study of PD-1 blockade in classical Hodgkin lymphoma. Study-wide results and limits: Individuals initiating nivolumab under 1 year after ASCT were excluded. The drivers behind the repertoire differences, possibly disease activity or prior therapy, remain undefined.

Time point: cycle 4 day 1 (C4D1), after 6 weeks of nivolumab. Brentuximab vedotin exposure varied among the patients, all of whom had relapsed after autologous stem cell transplantation. Investigators isolated CD4+ T cells from thawed PBMCs through magnetic negative selection. A word on this clone: What it binds is not known.

The CDR3 contains 19 residues. CDR1 SNHLY and CDR2 FYNNEI come from the germline V gene. Germline trimming cut 1 base from V and 5 bases from J; bases unmatched to any gene: 14. Produced via immunoSEQ multiplex PCR; TCRdb's table is partial and in-frame only. Found here are about 30,000 clones, 70% to 90% of them singletons; the top ten hold approximately 0.49%. Material: CD4+ T cells from blood, obtained before the fourth cycle of nivolumab. V and J are TRBV2 and TRBJ2-5; TRBD2 agrees at 12 bases. The receptor was isolated from a human donor with classical Hodgkin lymphoma. The CDR3 DNA sequence: TGTGCCAGCAGTGAAGAGGGACTAGCGGGCGGTGGGGCCAGGGAGACCCAGTACTTC. It yields the protein CASSEEGLAGGGARETQYF.